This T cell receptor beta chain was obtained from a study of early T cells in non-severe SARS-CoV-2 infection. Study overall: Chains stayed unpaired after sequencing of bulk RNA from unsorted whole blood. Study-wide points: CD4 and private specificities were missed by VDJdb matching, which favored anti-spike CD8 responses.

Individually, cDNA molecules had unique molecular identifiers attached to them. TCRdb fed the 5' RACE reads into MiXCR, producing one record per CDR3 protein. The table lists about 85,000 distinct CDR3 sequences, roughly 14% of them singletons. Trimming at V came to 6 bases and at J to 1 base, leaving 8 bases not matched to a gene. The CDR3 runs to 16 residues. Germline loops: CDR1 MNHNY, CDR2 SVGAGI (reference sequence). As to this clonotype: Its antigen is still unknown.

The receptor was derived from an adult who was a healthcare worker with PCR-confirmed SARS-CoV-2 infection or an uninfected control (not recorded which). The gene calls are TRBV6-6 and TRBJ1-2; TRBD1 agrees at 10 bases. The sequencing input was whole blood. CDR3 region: CASSPTGTGVNYGYTF. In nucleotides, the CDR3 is TGTGCCAGCAGCCCAACCGGGACAGGGGTTAACTATGGCTACACCTTC.